This TCR beta chain was identified during a study of CD8 T cells in ankylosing spondylitis. Study findings and constraints: Disease-linked clones bore a CD8+ phenotype, appearing relatively rarely in peripheral blood. Matched ankylosing spondylitis synovial fluid reportedly contained a significantly enriched population of disease-linked clones. Ankylosing spondylitis blood seemed to carry a telltale TCR beta motif made of eight highly homologous variants.

In germline, CDR1 is SGHTA, CDR2 FQGNSA. The length of the CDR3 is 14 residues. V lost 5 bases, J lost 4 bases, and 6 bases stayed unmatched. Making use of molecular barcodes, quantitative 5'-RACE generated TCR beta libraries. TCRdb recomputed calls from the 5' RACE reads with MiXCR, one row per CDR3 protein. This table holds around 100,000 distinct CDR3 sequences, 20% to 30% found once. This clonotype came up a few times. What it binds is unknown. The sample was synovial fluid, either unsorted or a sorted T cell fraction (not recorded which). The chain links TRBV7-2 to TRBJ1-1, with 8 bases fitting TRBD1. The clonotype comes from a male donor with ankylosing spondylitis. The CDR3 sequence: CASSLRGLVTEAFF. The CDR3 coding sequence is TGTGCCAGCAGCCTCAGGGGGCTGGTCACTGAAGCTTTCTTT.